A single sample is the source of the 20 T cell receptor beta chains below, sequenced in a study of tumor-infiltrating lymphocytes in primary liver carcinoma. Reverse transcription of about 0.5 ug total RNA with a constant-region primer produced TCR beta cDNA. Construction of TCR beta libraries relied on three successive nested multiplex PCR rounds employing slightly modified ARM-PCR. Researchers ran the first two PCR rounds for roughly 11 cycles each with TRBV1-TRBV30 forward primers and a C-beta reverse primer. TCRdb fed the multiplex PCR reads into MiXCR, producing one record per CDR3 protein. The table has tens of thousands of distinct CDR3 sequences, 75% to 85% seen once. From about 19-30 mg of unsorted bulk tissue, DNA and RNA were co-extracted together. The sequencing input was liver tumor tissue from sampling region 5. Subset meaning: tumor region T5, tumor centre. The receptors come from a middle-aged man with primary liver carcinoma and hepatitis B virus infection.

As concerns this clonotype: Germline and junction disagree at one end, which may indicate a read error. The chain links TRBV11-2 to TRBJ2-4; TRBD1 is a possible D gene (5 bases). CDR3 length: 18 amino acids. Germline CDR1 is SGHAT and CDR2 is FQNNGV. The CDR3 protein is CASSPTGASTVVKYILYF. Here the CDR3 DNA reads TGTGCCAGCAGCCCAACTGGGGCTTCCACGGTGGTCAAATACATTCTGTACTTC.

The chain uses TRBV6-1 and TRBJ2-3; the D gene is possibly TRBD2 (6 bases). This CDR3 has 13 amino acids. Deletions cut 6 bases from V and 14 bases from J, with 21 bases between. Germline lookup yields CDR1 MNHNS and CDR2 SASEGT. DNA for the CDR3: TGTGCCAGCAGCTGCCCTATAGCGGAGAGGGTGTATTTT. It is translated as CASSCPIAERVYF.

Worth noting for this clonotype: This may stem from a read error, because a much larger clone lies one nucleotide away. The chain has TRBV12-3 or TRBV12-4 and TRBJ2-6; the match to TRBD1 covers 10 bases. The CDR3 consists of 15 residues. V was clipped by 7 bases and J by 5 bases; unmatched bases: 5. The CDR3 reads CASNGGQGWANVLTF. In nucleotides, the CDR3 is TGTGCCAGCAATGGGGGACAGGGGTGGGCCAACGTCCTGACTTTC.

The CDR3 region is CASSHSWDTQETQYF. In nucleotides, the CDR3 is TGTGCCAGCAGTCACAGCTGGGATACACAAGAGACCCAGTACTTC. J is TRBJ2-5 and V is TRBV6-5; D is uncertain. Trimming pared 5 bases from V and 2 bases from J, leaving 15 bases between. The CDR3 totals 15 residues. Germline V gene data show CDR1 as MNHEY and CDR2 as SVGAGI.

As to this clonotype: A much larger clone is a single base away; this may be a read error. J is TRBJ2-7 and V is TRBV5-1; TRBD2 might be the D (5 bases). The germline CDR1 and CDR2 sequences are SGHRS and YFSETQ. This CDR3 spans 13 amino acids. CDR3 bases: TGCGTCAGCAGTTCCGGACTGAAGTACGAGCAGTACTTC. It codes for CVSSSGLKYEQYF. Full variable domain (rest looked up from reference TRBV5-1 and TRBJ2-7): KAGVTQTPRYLIKTRGQQVTLSCSPISGHRSVSWYQQTPGQGLQFLFEYFSETQRNKGNFPGRFSGRQFSNSRSEMNVSTLELGDSALYLCVSSSGLKYEQYFGPGTRLTVT.

The chain combines TRBV11-2 with TRBJ2-1; D ambiguous. The V gene's germline CDR1 is SGHAT and CDR2 FQNNGV. V was shortened by 5 bases and J by 16 bases, with 24 bases between the two germline ends. CDR3 length: 14 residues. CDR3 in amino acids: CASSVYRLVSDHFF. Written as DNA, the CDR3 is TGTGCCAGCAGCGTATACCGGCTAGTTAGTGACCACTTCTTC. Complete variable domain (other parts from reference TRBV11-2 and TRBJ2-1): EAGVAQSPRYKIIEKRQSVAFWCNPISGHATLYWYQQILGQGPKLLIQFQNNGVVDDSQLPKDRFSAERLKGVDSTLKIQPAKLEDSAVYLCASSVYRLVSDHFFGPGTRLTVL.

As for this clonotype: A read error may produce the germline difference seen at one junction end. V usage is TRBV7-9 and J usage is TRBJ2-1; perhaps TRBD1 as D (6 bases). Germline-derived CDR1 and CDR2 are SEHNR and FQNEAQ (reference sequence). There are 17 residues in the CDR3. The CDR3 sequence: CASNLSYQGPKTNKQFF. The CDR3 coding sequence is TGTGCCAGCAACTTATCATATCAGGGGCCTAAAACAAATAAGCAGTTCTTC.

The CDR3 sequence: CASSKLGNTGELFF. Here the CDR3 DNA reads TGTGCCAGCAGCAAACTGGGTAACACCGGGGAGCTGTTTTTT. The chain carries TRBV9 and TRBJ2-2; no definite D call. The CDR3 loop spans 14 amino acids. V gave up 4 bases and J gave up 2 bases, with 9 bases separating them. Looked up from germline, CDR1 is SGDLS and CDR2 is YYNGEE. Filled out from reference TRBV9 and TRBJ2-2, the complete variable domain reads DSGVTQTPKHLITATGQRVTLRCSPRSGDLSVYWYQQSLDQGLQFLIQYYNGEERAKGNILERFSAQQFPDLHSELNLSSLELGDSALYFCASSKLGNTGELFFGEGSRLTVL.

This clonotype turned up a few times. The V gene is TRBV6-1, the J gene TRBJ2-7; D gene ambiguous. The CDR3 extends over 11 amino acids. The V end was cut by 2 bases, the J end by 7 bases, with 6 bases between. The germline CDR1 and CDR2 sequences are MNHNS and SASEGT. For the CDR3, the DNA is TGTGCCAGCAGTGAAACGTGGGAGCAGTACTTC. It codes for CASSETWEQYF.

This clonotype has more than one count but fewer than ten. Because it lacks the conserved phenylalanine or tryptophan at the end, this CDR3 is likely a read error. V usage is TRBV29-1 and J usage is TRBJ1-1, with 10 bases fitting TRBD1. Per the germline V gene, CDR1 is SQVTM and CDR2 is ANQGSEA. The CDR3 has 13 amino acids. CDR3 coding DNA: TGCAGTGTTTGGGACAGGGGCCGAATTGAAGCTTTCCTT. As protein: CSVWDRGRIEAFL.

In its sample, this clonotype was seen a few times. At one of its ends the junction is not consistent with the germline gene, which may arise from a read error. The V call is TRBV29-1, the J call TRBJ2-1; perhaps TRBD1 as D (7 bases). CDR1 is SQVTM and CDR2 is ANQGSEA in the germline V gene. The CDR3 covers 12 residues. CDR3 coding DNA: TGTAGCGCCTGTCCAGGGGGGAATGAACAGTTCTTC. This codes for CSACPGGNEQFF.

Comment on this clonotype: The CDR3 ends on some other residue instead of the conserved phenylalanine or tryptophan, so this is likely a read error. The rearrangement links TRBV11-1 to TRBJ2-2; maybe TRBD1 (6 bases). CDR1 SGHAT and CDR2 FQDESV come from the germline V gene (reference sequence). V gave up 10 bases and J gave up 4 bases, with 19 bases separating them. CDR3 length equals 15 residues. The CDR3 region is CANSSRGSFTGELFS. CDR3 DNA: TGTGCCAACAGTTCCAGGGGCTCGTTCACCGGGGAGCTGTTTTCT.

In the case of this clonotype: Sequence at one end of the junction differs from germline and may be a read error. The V and J genes are TRBV12-3 or TRBV12-4 and TRBJ1-1; maybe TRBD1 (6 bases). The length of the CDR3 is 13 residues. The CDR3 sequence: CASSHTGTTEALF. CDR3 nucleotides: TGTGCCAGCAGTCATACAGGGACCACTGAAGCTCTCTTT.

In regard to this clonotype: No conserved phenylalanine or tryptophan is present at the end of the CDR3, so a read error is the likely explanation. V usage is TRBV6-6 and J usage is TRBJ1-5, with 7 bases aligning to TRBD1. After removal of 9 bases from V and 0 bases from J, the junction contained 14 bases not matched to a gene. Germline CDR1 is MNHNY and CDR2 is SVGAGI (reference sequence). This CDR3 has 17 residues. The CDR3 DNA sequence: TGTGCCAGAAGCGGGACAGAGGGGGTCTATAGCAATCAGCCCCAGCATCTT. It is translated as CARSGTEGVYSNQPQHL.

With respect to this clonotype: The junction shows a germline mismatch at one end, possibly a read error. This sequence joins TRBV5-1 and TRBJ1-4; D is unresolved. Germline V gene data show CDR1 as SGHRS and CDR2 as YFSETQ. The CDR3 is made up of 15 amino acids. Here the CDR3 DNA reads TGCGCCAGCAGGTTCGGCCAATCGGCTAATGAAAAACTGCTTTTT. Translation gives CASRFGQSANEKLLF.

The rearrangement joins TRBV11-1 to TRBJ2-5; D is possibly TRBD1 or TRBD2 (6 bases each). Trimming left V 10 bases short and J 7 bases short, with 22 bases between. Germline V gene sequence: CDR1 SGHAT, CDR2 FQDESV (reference sequence). This CDR3 region has 14 residues. The CDR3 here is CANGFNRGQGTQYF. The CDR3 DNA reads TGTGCCAACGGCTTTAACCGGGGGCAGGGGACCCAGTACTTC.

Turning to this clonotype: The germline gene is not matched at one end of the junction; a read error may be the cause. The chain combines TRBV12-3 or TRBV12-4 with TRBJ2-1, with D maybe TRBD2 (5 bases). The CDR3 totals 17 residues. The CDR3, as DNA: TGTGACAGCAGTTTCTTTACCGGGAAAGACTTTTCTAATGAGCAGTTCTTC. Encoded protein: CDSSFFTGKDFSNEQFF.

The chain uses TRBV6-2 or TRBV6-3 and TRBJ2-7; D might be TRBD2 (5 bases). Trimming took 8 bases from V and 3 from J, leaving 14 bases between them. Germline values: CDR1 MNHEY, CDR2 SVGEGT. The CDR3 spans 13 residues. The CDR3: CASLRWEHYEQYF. The CDR3 DNA reads TGTGCCAGCTTGCGGTGGGAGCACTACGAGCAGTACTTC.

This clonotype was counted ten times or more. V usage is TRBV11-1 and J usage is TRBJ2-2; maybe TRBD2 (6 bases). The ends were cut back, 1 base at V and 0 bases at J, with 9 bases in the middle. CDR3 size: 16 residues. CDR1 is SGHAT, CDR2 FQDESV, per germline (reference sequence). CDR3 sequence reads: CASSLVGGTNTGELFF. The CDR3 nucleotides are TGTGCCAGCAGCTTAGTGGGGGGTACGAACACCGGGGAGCTGTTTTTT.

Worth noting for this clonotype: The junction shows a germline mismatch at one end, possibly a read error. The chain has TRBV5-6 and TRBJ1-1; TRBD1 might be the D (6 bases). The CDR3 has 15 amino acids. The germline V gene encodes CDR1 SGHDT and CDR2 YYEEEE. CDR3 amino acids: CASSFGLGGSTDAFF. DNA for the CDR3: TGTGCCAGCAGCTTTGGATTAGGGGGAAGCACTGACGCTTTCTTT.